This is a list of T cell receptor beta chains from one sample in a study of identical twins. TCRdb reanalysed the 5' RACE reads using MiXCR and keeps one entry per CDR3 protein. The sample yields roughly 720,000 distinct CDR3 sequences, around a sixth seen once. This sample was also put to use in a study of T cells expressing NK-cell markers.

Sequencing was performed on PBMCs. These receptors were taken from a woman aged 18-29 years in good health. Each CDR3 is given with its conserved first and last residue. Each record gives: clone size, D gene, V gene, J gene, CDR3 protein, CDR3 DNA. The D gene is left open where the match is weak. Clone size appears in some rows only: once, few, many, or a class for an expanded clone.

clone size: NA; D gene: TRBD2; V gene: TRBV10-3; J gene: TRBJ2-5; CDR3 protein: CASRLAGNQETQYF; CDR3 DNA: TGTGCCAGCCGACTAGCGGGAAATCAAGAGACCCAGTACTTC
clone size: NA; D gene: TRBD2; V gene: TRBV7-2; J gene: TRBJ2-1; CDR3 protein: CASRPGTSGMEQFF; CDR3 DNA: TGTGCCAGCAGACCCGGGACTAGCGGGATGGAGCAGTTCTTC
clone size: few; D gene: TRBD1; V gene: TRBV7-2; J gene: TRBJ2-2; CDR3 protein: CASRQGTNTGELFF; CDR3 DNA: TGTGCCAGTAGACAGGGTACGAACACCGGGGAGCTGTTTTTT
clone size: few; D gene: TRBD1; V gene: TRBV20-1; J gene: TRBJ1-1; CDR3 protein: CSARKGQLNTEAFF; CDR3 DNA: TGCAGTGCTAGAAAGGGACAGCTGAACACTGAAGCTTTCTTT
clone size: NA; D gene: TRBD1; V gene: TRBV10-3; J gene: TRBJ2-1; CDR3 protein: CAISSGQGDNEQFF; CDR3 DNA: TGTGCCATCAGCTCCGGACAGGGCGACAATGAGCAGTTCTTC
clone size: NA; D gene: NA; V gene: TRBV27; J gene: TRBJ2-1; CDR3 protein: CASSNSDPGTPEQFF; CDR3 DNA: TGTGCCAGCAGTAATTCAGACCCCGGGACTCCGGAGCAGTTCTTC
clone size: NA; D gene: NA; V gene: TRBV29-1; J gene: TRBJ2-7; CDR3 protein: CSVARTPYEQYF; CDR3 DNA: TGCAGCGTCGCAAGAACCCCCTACGAGCAGTACTTC
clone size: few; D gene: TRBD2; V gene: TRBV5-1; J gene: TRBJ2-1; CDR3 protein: CASSWGLAGDIDEQFF; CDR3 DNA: TGCGCCAGCAGCTGGGGACTAGCGGGAGATATAGATGAGCAGTTCTTC
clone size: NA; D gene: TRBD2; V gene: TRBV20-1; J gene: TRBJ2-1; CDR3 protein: CSARVLAGESTYNEQFF; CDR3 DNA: TGCAGTGCTAGAGTGCTAGCGGGGGAGTCGACTTACAATGAGCAGTTCTTC
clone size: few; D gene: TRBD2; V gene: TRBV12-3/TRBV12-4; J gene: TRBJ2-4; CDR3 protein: CASKGGREGPDIQYF; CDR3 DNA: TGTGCCAGCAAAGGCGGGAGGGAGGGACCGGACATTCAGTACTTC
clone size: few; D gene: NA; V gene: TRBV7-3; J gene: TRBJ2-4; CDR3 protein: CASSPGQLAKNIQYF; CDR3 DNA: TGTGCCAGCAGCCCCGGACAGCTAGCCAAAAACATTCAGTACTTC
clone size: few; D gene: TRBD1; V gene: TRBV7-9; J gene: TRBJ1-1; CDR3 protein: CASSLGQGRITEAFF; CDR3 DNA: TGTGCCAGCAGCTTAGGACAGGGTAGAATTACTGAAGCTTTCTTT
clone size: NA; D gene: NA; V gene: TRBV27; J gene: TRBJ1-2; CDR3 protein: CASSFRANYGYTF; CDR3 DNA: TGTGCCAGCAGTTTCAGGGCTAACTATGGCTACACCTTC
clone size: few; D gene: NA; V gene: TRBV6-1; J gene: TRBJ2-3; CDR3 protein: CASADGGRTDTQYF; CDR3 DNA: TGTGCCAGCGCGGATGGGGGGCGCACAGATACGCAGTATTTT
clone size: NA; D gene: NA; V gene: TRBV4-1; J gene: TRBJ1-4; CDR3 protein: CASSQENGGWELFF; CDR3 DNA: TGCGCCAGCAGCCAAGAAAATGGGGGGTGGGAACTGTTTTTT
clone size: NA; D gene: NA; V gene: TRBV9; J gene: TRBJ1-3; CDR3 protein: CASTAVSGNTIYF; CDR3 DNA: TGTGCCAGCACGGCAGTCTCTGGAAACACCATATATTTT
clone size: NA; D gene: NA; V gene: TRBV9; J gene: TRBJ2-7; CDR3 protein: CASSVGQSSEYEQYF; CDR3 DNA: TGTGCCAGCAGCGTCGGACAGTCCTCTGAATACGAGCAGTACTTC
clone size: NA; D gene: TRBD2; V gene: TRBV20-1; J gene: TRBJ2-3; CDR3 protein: CSARDWSSSGGRSDTQYF; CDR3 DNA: TGCAGTGCTAGAGATTGGAGTAGTAGCGGGGGGCGGTCAGATACGCAGTATTTT